The 32 T cell receptor beta chains given below trace back to one sample, sequenced in a study of blood T cells in healthy people across ages (dated by TCRdb to the mid-2010s). Libraries came from 5' RACE. Sequenced on an Illumina HiSeq 2500. A second PCR of about 6 to 12 cycles was run with a J-beta primer mix and a sample-barcoded 5' primer. The public sequencing data were trimmed at Q25 with fastp and processed into clonotypes with MiXCR by TCRdb, which kept only in-frame beta chains. Merged by CDR3 protein, the rows form single entries marked with the most common genes and DNA. The sample records 1.5 million to 2 million distinct CDR3 sequences, 28% of which are singletons. The top ten hold 7.7% of the sample. Sequenced sample: blood. These receptors were taken from a woman in her twenties or thirties in good health.

The chain couples TRBV29-1 to TRBJ1-4, with TRBD1 as a possible D gene (5 bases). V was clipped by 7 bases and J by 6 bases, with 12 bases between them. The length of the CDR3 is 12 residues. Germline V CDR1 and CDR2: SQVTM, ANQGSEA. The CDR3 here is CSADSQHEKLFF. The CDR3 nucleotides are TGCAGCGCCGACAGCCAGCATGAAAAACTGTTTTTT.

The gene calls are TRBV28 and TRBJ1-5, with D uncertain. This CDR3 is built from 15 residues. V lost 4 bases to trimming and J lost 11 bases, with 21 bases between them. Germline V gives CDR1 MDHEN, CDR2 SYDVKM. This chain's CDR3 is CASSSFHMGSVTQHF. In nucleotides, the CDR3 is TGTGCCAGCAGTTCGTTCCACATGGGGAGTGTGACCCAGCATTTT.

This clonotype was recorded a few times. With a much larger clone just one base away, this may be a read error. The J gene is TRBJ2-5, the V gene TRBV6-5, with 8 positions matching TRBD1. The DNA end is a closer match to TRBJ2-7, so the J assignment may be wrong. Germline V gene sequence: CDR1 MNHEY, CDR2 SVGAGI. The CDR3 runs to 13 residues. CDR3 nucleotides: TGTGCCAGCAGTCGGACAGGGATGGGCGAGCAGTACTTC. Its translation is CASSRTGMGEQYF.

This clonotype showed up just once. This sequence joins TRBV21-1 and TRBJ1-1; the DNA was not compared with TRBD1, the D call given in the table. TRBV21-1 is noted as a pseudogene. This CDR3 has 12 residues. The CDR3 loop reads CASLLGDTEAFF. The DNA for the CDR3 is TGTGCCAGCTTATTAGGGGACACTGAAGCTTTCTTT.

This clonotype turned up a few times. The chain has TRBV7-9 and TRBJ2-7; D possibly corresponds to TRBD2 (5 bases). This CDR3 spans 13 amino acids. Germline lookup yields CDR1 SEHNR and CDR2 FQNEAQ (reference sequence). Trimming left V 3 bases short and J 4 bases short, with 10 bases between. The CDR3 nucleotides read TGTGCCAGCAGCTTCTATGGGGAGTACGAGCAGTACTTC. Translating it yields CASSFYGEYEQYF.

The V call is TRBV29-1, the J call TRBJ1-2, with 8 bases matching TRBD1. The length of the CDR3 is 12 residues. The germline gives CDR1 SQVTM, CDR2 ANQGSEA. V lost 7 bases and J lost 6; bases outside the gene matches: 7. In nucleotides, the CDR3 is TGCAGCGCCTTCGGACAGGGTGATGGCTACACCTTC. Its translation: CSAFGQGDGYTF.

The table lists this clonotype with a few counts. The chain recombines TRBV2 with TRBJ2-7; 11 nucleotides agree with TRBD2. Germline CDR1 is SNHLY and CDR2 is FYNNEI. This CDR3 contains 13 residues. V lost 4 bases, J lost 5 bases, and 1 base stayed unmatched. The CDR3 nucleotides are TGTGCCAGCAGTGGGGGACTAGCGGACGAGCAGTACTTC. Its translation: CASSGGLADEQYF.

This chain links TRBV20-1 with TRBJ1-2; TRBD1 agrees at 7 bases. Germline trimming cut 6 bases from V and 3 bases from J; bases unmatched to any gene: 4. The CDR3 runs to 12 residues. Germline lookup yields CDR1 DFQATT and CDR2 SNEGSKA (reference sequence). The CDR3 sequence: CSAATGDYGYTF. The CDR3 DNA follows: TGCAGTGCGGCCACAGGGGACTATGGCTACACCTTC.

This rearrangement joins TRBV15 to TRBJ2-5; tentatively, D is TRBD1 or TRBD2 (5 bases each). The CDR3 spans 17 residues. Trimming removed 1 base at V and 2 bases at J, with 17 bases between. The V gene's germline CDR1 is LNHNV and CDR2 YYDKDF (reference sequence). The CDR3 DNA reads TGTGCCACCAGCAGAGGGGATGGGGGATCGTCACAAGAGACCCAGTACTTC. As protein: CATSRGDGGSSQETQYF.

CDR3 sequence reads: CASGSSKRGEQYF. The CDR3 DNA sequence: TGTGCCAGCGGCTCTAGTAAACGGGGCGAGCAGTACTTC. The chain employs TRBV7-2 and TRBJ2-7, with D possibly matching TRBD2 (5 bases). This CDR3 region has 13 residues. The V end lost 8 bases, the J end lost 6 bases, and 17 bases lay between the germline ends. The V gene's germline CDR1 is SGHTA and CDR2 FQGNSA.

The V call is TRBV7-2, the J call TRBJ2-1; 10 bases line up with TRBD2. This CDR3 has 16 amino acids. V was clipped by 5 bases and J by 5 bases; unmatched bases: 9. In germline, CDR1 is SGHTA, CDR2 FQGNSA. The CDR3 sequence is CASSPYGTSDHNEQFF. The CDR3 DNA reads TGTGCCAGCAGCCCCTACGGGACTAGCGATCACAATGAGCAGTTCTTC.

This sequence joins TRBV3-1 and TRBJ2-7; no clear D. Per germline, CDR1 LGHDT and CDR2 YNNKEL (reference sequence). Trimming took 3 bases from V and 5 from J, leaving 11 bases between them. The CDR3 extends over 13 amino acids. In nucleotides, the CDR3 is TGTGCCAGCAGCCACGGCGCCTGGAACGAGCAGTACTTC. Residues: CASSHGAWNEQYF.

The chain is built from TRBV28 and TRBJ2-4, with D unclear. Trimming took off 5 bases at V and 0 bases at J, with 14 bases between the two ends. Germline assignment: CDR1 MDHEN and CDR2 SYDVKM. The CDR3 covers 16 residues. The CDR3 region is CASSRRTYQAKNIQYF. The CDR3 region has the DNA TGTGCCAGCAGTCGTCGGACGTACCAAGCCAAAAACATTCAGTACTTC.

J is TRBJ2-2 and V is TRBV29-1, with 7 bases lining up with TRBD1. The V and J ends lost 4 bases and 2 bases, in that order; junction bases with no gene match: 13. Germline assignment: CDR1 SQVTM and CDR2 ANQGSEA. The CDR3 spans 17 residues. In DNA, the CDR3 is TGCAGCGTTGTTGATCGGCTGGGGACAGTCAACACCGGGGAGCTGTTTTTT. Protein product: CSVVDRLGTVNTGELFF.

This chain joins TRBV20-1 and TRBJ1-2; D unresolved. Germline CDR1 and CDR2: DFQATT and SNEGSKA (reference sequence). V was shortened by 3 bases and J by 3 bases, with 14 bases between the two germline ends. CDR3 length equals 14 residues. The CDR3: CSASSGNRDYGYTF. The CDR3 DNA is TGCAGTGCTAGTAGCGGCAATAGGGACTATGGCTACACCTTC.

Concerning this clonotype itself: A much bigger clone sits one base away, suggesting this may be a read error. V is TRBV29-1 and J is TRBJ2-7; 11 nucleotides match TRBD1. The junction had 8 bases not matched to a gene; V was cut back by 3 bases and J by 4 bases. The germline V gene has CDR1 SQVTM and CDR2 ANQGSEA. CDR3 length equals 15 residues. The CDR3, as DNA: TGCAGCGTTGATGGTATCCGGGACAGGGGGTACGAGCAGTACTTC. Amino acids: CSVDGIRDRGYEQYF.

This rearrangement joins TRBV20-1 to TRBJ1-5, with a weak D call TRBD1 (5 bases). V lost 0 bases, J lost 5 bases, and 11 bases lay in between. The CDR3 is 14 amino acids. Looked up from germline, CDR1 is DFQATT and CDR2 is SNEGSKA (reference sequence). CDR3 loop: CSARERGGYQPQHF. The DNA of the CDR3 is TGCAGTGCTAGAGAGCGGGGCGGTTATCAGCCCCAGCATTTT.

Comments on this clonotype: A much larger clonotype is one base distant, so this may be a read error. The chain uses TRBV29-1 and TRBJ2-6; TRBD1 might be the D (5 bases). Germline V lookup: CDR1 SQVTM, CDR2 ANQGSEA. CDR3 size: 15 residues. This chain's CDR3 is CSVDPGLSGASVLTF. CDR3 nucleotide sequence: TGCAGCGTTGACCCCGGGTTATCTGGGGCCAGCGTCCTGACTTTC.

This clonotype has more than one count but fewer than ten. This chain uses TRBV29-1 with TRBJ2-3; D not certain. The CDR3 length is 13 residues. Germline lookup yields CDR1 SQVTM and CDR2 ANQGSEA. V shed 6 bases and J shed 6 bases, with 16 bases lying between them. CDR3 coding DNA: TGCAGCGTCAAGGGCCATTCCCAGGATACGCAGTATTTT. Translation gives CSVKGHSQDTQYF.

The V and J genes are TRBV13 and TRBJ2-3, with 7 positions matching TRBD2. The length of the CDR3 is 15 residues. V lost 6 bases, J lost 9 bases, and 15 bases stayed unmatched. Germline values: CDR1 PRHDT, CDR2 FYEKMQ (reference sequence). CDR3 residues: CASSRPGLRVATQYF. CDR3 nucleotides: TGTGCCAGCAGTCGTCCGGGACTAAGAGTAGCGACGCAGTATTTT.

V is TRBV7-2 and J is TRBJ2-5; TRBD1 aligns across 12 bases. The J call is doubtful: the DNA matches TRBJ2-1 better. The CDR3 is made up of 18 amino acids. In germline, CDR1 is SGHTA, CDR2 FQGNSA. The CDR3 sequence: CASSFPVGTGGIQETQFF. Written as DNA, the CDR3 is TGTGCCAGCAGCTTTCCTGTGGGGACAGGGGGCATCCAAGAGACCCAGTTCTTC.

This clonotype was seen at least ten times. V usage is TRBV29-1 and J usage is TRBJ2-1; 9 bases agree with TRBD2. The CDR3 is made up of 17 amino acids. J gave up 10 bases and V 6 bases, and 22 bases lay outside the gene matches. Germline CDR1 is SQVTM and CDR2 is ANQGSEA. CDR3 nucleotides: TGCAGCGTATTTTGGTATGGACAGCGGGGGGCTAGCGGGGAGCAGTTCTTC. The encoded protein is CSVFWYGQRGASGEQFF.

The sample holds a few counts of this clonotype. The CDR3 spells CASSFLAGGSQETQYF. For the CDR3, the DNA is TGCGCCAGCAGCTTTCTAGCGGGGGGTTCACAAGAGACCCAGTACTTC. The rearrangement uses TRBV5-1 and TRBJ2-5, with 11 bases lining up with TRBD2. The trim removed 2 bases at V and 2 bases at J, leaving 5 bases unmatched. This CDR3 has 16 amino acids. CDR1 is SGHRS and CDR2 is YFSETQ in the germline V gene.

This clonotype appeared a few times. The V call is TRBV11-2, the J call TRBJ1-2; no clear D gene. CDR3 size: 15 residues. V was cut by 1 base and J by 5 bases, with 14 bases left in between. The germline V gene has CDR1 SGHAT and CDR2 FQNNGV. The CDR3 DNA sequence: TGTGCCAGCAGCTTAGTTTCATCTAACCGATATGGCTACACCTTC. Translated: CASSLVSSNRYGYTF.

As for this clonotype: The junction shows a germline mismatch at one end, possibly a read error. The chain uses TRBV9 and TRBJ2-5, with D possibly TRBD1 on 5 matching bases. Germline loops: CDR1 SGDLS, CDR2 YYNGEE. This CDR3 has 15 residues. The CDR3 region has the DNA TGTGTCAGCAGCGTGGCAGGCAGGGTGGGGGAGACCCAGTACTTC. It yields the protein CVSSVAGRVGETQYF.

The chain employs TRBV12-3 or TRBV12-4 and TRBJ2-7; 10 nucleotides agree with TRBD1. The CDR3 is 16 amino acids. V gave up 4 bases and J gave up 4 bases; unmatched junction bases: 10. The CDR3 here is CASSSVRDRGRYEQYF. CDR3 nucleotides: TGTGCCAGCAGTTCGGTCCGGGACAGGGGTAGATACGAGCAGTACTTC.

Only a few counts were recorded for this clonotype. The chain has TRBV7-2 and TRBJ1-2; D may be TRBD1 (5 bases). The V gene's germline CDR1 is SGHTA and CDR2 FQGNSA. The CDR3 sequence is 18 residues long. Trimming removed 5 bases at V and 4 bases at J, with 26 bases between. The CDR3: CASSEPGSGRKRSYGYTF. DNA for the CDR3: TGTGCCAGCAGCGAACCCGGGTCAGGGCGGAAGAGGTCCTATGGCTACACCTTC.

The rearrangement joins TRBV11-2 to TRBJ2-1; TRBD2 agrees at 7 bases. The CDR3 spans 17 residues. Germline V gives CDR1 SGHAT, CDR2 FQNNGV. The V and J ends lost 2 bases and 6 bases, in that order; junction bases with no gene match: 13. CDR3 in DNA: TGTGCCAGCAGCTTATCGGTTGGCGGGACTATCGGCAATGAGCAGTTCTTC. Translation: CASSLSVGGTIGNEQFF.

A few counts support this clonotype. V usage is TRBV11-2 and J usage is TRBJ2-1; a weak D match, TRBD2 (6 bases). V was shortened by 2 bases and J by 13 bases, with 15 bases between the two germline ends. The germline V gene encodes CDR1 SGHAT and CDR2 FQNNGV. This CDR3 is built from 13 residues. The chain's CDR3 is CASSLNGGETQFF. The CDR3 nucleotides are TGTGCCAGCAGCTTAAACGGGGGAGAGACCCAGTTCTTC.

In this sample, this clonotype turned up a few times. V and J are TRBV5-1 and TRBJ2-3; D is possibly TRBD1 or TRBD2 (5 bases each). The germline V gene has CDR1 SGHRS and CDR2 YFSETQ. With 4 bases removed from V and 10 bases from J, the gap between germline ends came to 13 bases. The CDR3 length is 12 residues. The CDR3 protein is CASSPGTSAQYF. The CDR3 DNA follows: TGCGCCAGCAGCCCGGGGACGTCGGCGCAGTATTTT. The variable domain in full, with the rest retrieved from reference TRBV5-1 and TRBJ2-3, is KAGVTQTPRYLIKTRGQQVTLSCSPISGHRSVSWYQQTPGQGLQFLFEYFSETQRNKGNFPGRFSGRQFSNSRSEMNVSTLELGDSALYLCASSPGTSAQYFGPGTRLTVL.

The chain employs TRBV19 and TRBJ2-2, with D maybe TRBD1 (5 bases). V was clipped by 3 bases and J by 4 bases, with 12 bases between them. Germline V gene lookup returns CDR1 LNHDA and CDR2 SQIVND (reference sequence). The CDR3 is 15 residues long. CDR3 region: CASSIPQAITGELFF. The CDR3 nucleotides are TGTGCCAGTAGTATTCCACAGGCTATCACCGGGGAGCTGTTTTTT.

This clonotype came up once. One end of the junction varies from germline; a read error may be responsible. The chain carries TRBV12-3 or TRBV12-4 and TRBJ1-6, with TRBD1 matching 7 bases. CDR3 length: 13 amino acids. The CDR3 is CPSNRGTSSPLHF. The CDR3 DNA reads as TGTCCCAGCAACAGGGGAACTTCTTCACCCCTCCACTTT.